This T cell receptor (beta chain) was obtained from a study of cytomegalovirus exposure and HLA in healthy donors. PCR amplification relied on 60 Vbeta primers (plus 13 Jbeta primers). TCRdb keeps only in-frame clones here, not all; method: immunoSEQ multiplex PCR. The sample holds approximately 180,000 clones, around 80% seen once. The CDR3 loop spans 15 amino acids. V lost 5 bases and J lost 7; bases outside the gene matches: 9. Germline V gene data show CDR1 as SGHRS and CDR2 as YFSETQ. Regarding this clone: Its cognate antigen is unknown.

Study-wide results and caveats: The records held CMV serostatus as the only immune exposure information. Reported performance of the classifier showed diagnosis of cytomegalovirus status with high specificity and sensitivity. In an earlier analysis, in 540 or so donors, most V segments appeared productive either ~87% or ~30% of the time.

The TCR sequence derives from a woman aged 45-60 years in good health and CMV-seropositive. The J gene is TRBJ1-2, the V gene TRBV5-1, with 12 bases lining up with TRBD1. The material sequenced was PBMCs. The CDR3 DNA reads as TGCGCCAGCAGTCTTACCGGGACAGGGGGCCTTGGCTACACCTTC. Translated: CASSLTGTGGLGYTF.